Listed below are T cell receptor beta chains from one sample, sequenced in a study of T cells in Graves' hyperthyroidism and ophthalmopathy. TCRdb recomputed calls from the multiplex PCR reads with MiXCR, one row per CDR3 protein. In the table there are fewer than 350,000 distinct CDR3 sequences, about 21% of which are singletons. Sequencing was performed on blood. The origin of the receptors is a woman in her forties or fifties with Graves' hyperthyroidism. Both conserved end residues are part of each CDR3. The order of the fields is D gene, J gene, clone size, V gene, CDR3 protein, CDR3 DNA. The D gene is left open where the match is weak. A clone size is listed for some rows: how often the clone was seen (once, few, many), or a class if it is expanded.

D: .; J: TRBJ1-5; size: many; V: TRBV4-1; CDR3: CASSLAGTGQPQHF; DNA: TGCGCCAGCAGCCTTGCGGGTACAGGACAGCCCCAGCATTTT
D: .; J: TRBJ2-5; size: many; V: TRBV9; CDR3: CASSPNGIQETQYF; DNA: TGTGCCAGCAGCCCTAACGGTATCCAAGAGACCCAGTACTTC
D: .; J: TRBJ2-3; size: many; V: TRBV20-1; CDR3: CSARSSWFRRTDTQYF; DNA: TGCAGTGCTAGATCCTCCTGGTTCCGGCGCACAGATACGCAGTATTTT
D: .; J: TRBJ2-1; size: few; V: TRBV30; CDR3: CAWTTDGRNEQFF; DNA: TGTGCCTGGACCACGGACGGTCGGAATGAGCAGTTCTTC
D: .; J: TRBJ1-2; size: many; V: TRBV20-1; CDR3: CSAELGELYGYTF; DNA: TGCAGTGCCGAACTCGGGGAACTCTATGGCTACACCTTC
D: TRBD1; J: TRBJ2-7; size: many; V: TRBV7-2; CDR3: CASSSGQLRYF; DNA: TGTGCCAGCAGCTCGGGACAGTTGAGGTACTTC
D: .; J: TRBJ1-2; size: few; V: TRBV2; CDR3: CARNEGQSYGCTF; DNA: .
D: .; J: TRBJ2-7; size: .; V: TRBV14; CDR3: CASSQWGQGQYF; DNA: TGTGCCAGCAGCCAGTGGGGCCAGGGGCAGTACTTC
D: .; J: TRBJ1-5; size: once; V: TRBV19; CDR3: CASSIMDRTSPSNQPQHF; DNA: TGTGCCAGTAGTATTATGGACCGGACATCTCCCAGCAATCAGCCCCAGCATTTT
D: .; J: TRBJ2-6; size: few; V: TRBV28; CDR3: CASSSARSGANVLTF; DNA: TGTGCCAGCAGCTCCGCCCGCTCTGGGGCCAACGTCCTGACTTTC
D: .; J: TRBJ1-2; size: .; V: TRBV28; CDR3: CASSRVHAYGYTF; DNA: TGTGCCAGCAGCAGGGTGCATGCCTATGGCTACACCTTC
D: .; J: TRBJ2-1; size: few; V: TRBV27; CDR3: CASSSRGAGLNEQFF; DNA: TGTGCCAGCAGTTCTAGGGGCGCCGGTTTAAATGAGCAGTTCTTC
D: TRBD2; J: TRBJ2-7; size: many; V: TRBV28; CDR3: CASRPSGRPYEQYF; DNA: TGTGCCAGCAGGCCTAGCGGGAGACCCTACGAGCAGTACTTC
D: TRBD2; J: TRBJ2-3; size: .; V: TRBV12-3/TRBV12-4; CDR3: CASSLRAGGSADTQYF; DNA: TGTGCCAGCAGTTTGAGAGCGGGAGGGAGTGCAGATACGCAGTATTTT
D: TRBD2; J: TRBJ2-7; size: many; V: TRBV18; CDR3: CASSPERGPYEQYF; DNA: TGTGCCAGCTCTCCTGAGCGGGGACCTTACGAGCAGTACTTC
D: .; J: TRBJ2-7; size: .; V: TRBV27; CDR3: CASRFWRDSYEQYF; DNA: TGTGCCAGCAGGTTTTGGAGAGACTCCTACGAGCAGTACTTC
D: TRBD2; J: TRBJ2-3; size: many; V: TRBV15; CDR3: CATSRLRTSGTDTQYF; DNA: TGTGCCACCAGCAGACTCCGGACTAGCGGAACAGATACGCAGTATTTT
D: .; J: TRBJ1-5; size: .; V: TRBV6-1; CDR3: CASSTQGIGQPQHF; DNA: TGTGCCAGCAGCACGCAGGGGATAGGGCAGCCCCAGCATTTT
D: .; J: TRBJ2-7; size: few; V: TRBV14; CDR3: CASSPPDEQYF; DNA: TGTGCCAGCAGCCCCCCCGACGAGCAGTACTTC
D: .; J: TRBJ2-7; size: .; V: TRBV3-1; CDR3: CASSQNPSSLYEQYF; DNA: TGTGCCAGCAGCCAAAACCCATCATCCCTCTACGAGCAGTACTTC
D: TRBD1; J: TRBJ1-5; size: many; V: TRBV3-1; CDR3: CASSQGRGPTRPQHF; DNA: TGTGCCAGCAGCCAGGGCAGGGGGCCTACAAGACCCCAGCATTTT
D: TRBD2; J: TRBJ2-7; size: many; V: TRBV5-1; CDR3: CASSLSAGRESWPYEQYF; DNA: TGCGCCAGCAGCTTGTCGGCAGGGCGGGAGAGTTGGCCCTACGAGCAGTACTTC
D: TRBD2; J: TRBJ2-1; size: many; V: TRBV11-3; CDR3: CASSAERGTSYNEQFF; DNA: TGTGCCAGCAGCGCAGAGCGGGGGACGTCCTACAATGAGCAGTTCTTC
D: .; J: TRBJ2-2; size: few; V: TRBV2; CDR3: CAITPHGGLDTGELFF; DNA: TGTGCCATCACCCCCCATGGGGGCTTGGACACCGGGGAGCTGTTTTTT
D: .; J: TRBJ1-6; size: many; V: TRBV5-5; CDR3: CASSLGPGVASPLHF; DNA: TGTGCCAGCAGCTTGGGCCCAGGGGTGGCTTCACCCCTCCACTTT
D: .; J: TRBJ1-6; size: few; V: TRBV25-1; CDR3: CASSESGRNSPLHF; DNA: TGTGCCAGCAGTGAATCAGGGAGGAATTCACCCCTCCACTTT
D: .; J: TRBJ2-7; size: many; V: TRBV28; CDR3: CASSHGGSGPSREQYF; DNA: TGTGCCAGCAGTCACGGTGGAAGCGGACCCTCCAGGGAGCAGTACTTC
D: TRBD1; J: TRBJ1-5; size: many; V: TRBV24-1; CDR3: CATSDGTGEDQPQHF; DNA: TGTGCCACCAGTGACGGGACAGGGGAGGATCAGCCCCAGCATTTT
D: .; J: TRBJ2-1; size: many; V: TRBV20-1; CDR3: CSASETNEQFF; DNA: TGCAGTGCTAGTGAGACAAATGAGCAGTTCTTC
D: .; J: TRBJ1-6; size: few; V: TRBV20-1; CDR3: CSARDPSRGGNNSPLHF; DNA: TGCAGTGCTAGAGATCCATCCAGGGGAGGAAATAATTCACCCCTCCACTTT
D: TRBD1; J: TRBJ2-7; size: .; V: TRBV19; CDR3: CASTETGGWNEQYF; DNA: TGTGCCAGTACAGAGACAGGGGGTTGGAACGAGCAGTACTTC
D: TRBD1; J: TRBJ2-1; size: .; V: TRBV5-1; CDR3: CASSLSGTGGMGEQFF; DNA: TGCGCCAGCAGCTTGTCCGGGACAGGGGGCATGGGTGAGCAGTTCTTC
D: .; J: TRBJ2-7; size: few; V: TRBV12-3/TRBV12-4; CDR3: CASRSPGSYEQYF; DNA: TGTGCCAGCAGGTCCCCGGGCTCCTACGAGCAGTACTTC
D: TRBD1; J: TRBJ1-2; size: .; V: TRBV28; CDR3: CASSKGTESFNGYTF; DNA: TGTGCCAGCAGTAAAGGGACAGAGTCCTTTAATGGCTACACCTTC
D: .; J: TRBJ1-2; size: .; V: TRBV15; CDR3: CATSRSSVDYGYTF; DNA: TGTGCCACCAGCAGAAGTTCGGTTGACTATGGCTACACCTTC
D: .; J: TRBJ2-3; size: many; V: TRBV7-9; CDR3: CASSSSGDTQYF; DNA: TGTGCCAGCAGCTCGTCAGGGGATACGCAGTATTTT
D: .; J: TRBJ1-2; size: .; V: TRBV12-3/TRBV12-4; CDR3: CASSLTATTYGYTF; DNA: TGTGCCAGCAGTTTAACAGCAACGACCTATGGCTACACCTTC
D: TRBD1; J: TRBJ2-7; size: many; V: TRBV5-1; CDR3: CASSLAGTVGGYEQYF; DNA: TGCGCCAGCAGCTTGGCGGGGACAGTTGGTGGGTACGAGCAGTACTTC
D: TRBD1; J: TRBJ1-1; size: .; V: TRBV11-2; CDR3: CASSRTGLTEAFF; DNA: TGTGCCAGCAGCAGGACAGGGCTCACTGAAGCTTTCTTT
D: TRBD1; J: TRBJ1-5; size: few; V: TRBV4-2; CDR3: CANSQGTGTDISNQPQHF; DNA: TGTGCCAACAGCCAAGGAACCGGGACAGACATTAGCAATCAGCCCCAGCATTTT
D: .; J: TRBJ2-4; size: many; V: TRBV12-3/TRBV12-4; CDR3: CASSFPSHAGHEAKNIQYF; DNA: TGTGCCAGCAGTTTCCCCTCGCATGCCGGGCATGAAGCCAAAAACATTCAGTACTTC
D: .; J: TRBJ1-1; size: many; V: TRBV28; CDR3: CASSLIPSNTEAFF; DNA: TGTGCCAGCAGTCTGATACCCTCGAACACTGAAGCTTTCTTT
D: .; J: TRBJ1-4; size: .; V: TRBV28; CDR3: CASSIGPGGANEKLFF; DNA: TGTGCCAGCAGTATAGGGCCTGGAGGGGCTAATGAAAAACTGTTTTTT
D: .; J: TRBJ2-3; size: .; V: TRBV6-6; CDR3: CASSYPSTDTQYF; DNA: TGTGCCAGCAGTTACCCGAGCACAGATACGCAGTATTTT
D: .; J: TRBJ2-7; size: many; V: TRBV7-2; CDR3: CASSFQSLGEQYF; DNA: TGTGCCAGCAGCTTCCAGAGTCTCGGGGAGCAGTACTTC
D: TRBD1; J: TRBJ2-1; size: .; V: TRBV4-1; CDR3: CASSQDSTGGAHNEQFF; DNA: TGCGCCAGCAGCCAAGATTCGACAGGGGGCGCCCACAATGAGCAGTTCTTC
D: .; J: TRBJ1-1; size: many; V: TRBV18; CDR3: CASSPSSREAFF; DNA: TGTGCCAGCTCACCTTCCAGCCGGGAGGCTTTCTTT
D: TRBD2; J: TRBJ2-7; size: .; V: TRBV3-1; CDR3: CASRPSGTYEQYF; DNA: TGTGCCAGCAGGCCTAGCGGGACTTACGAGCAGTACTTC
D: TRBD1; J: TRBJ2-5; size: .; V: TRBV7-7; CDR3: CASSPVGTGSRETQYF; DNA: TGTGCTAGCAGCCCGGTAGGGACAGGGAGCCGGGAGACCCAGTACTTC
D: .; J: TRBJ1-3; size: .; V: TRBV9; CDR3: CASSVGAEISGNTIYF; DNA: TGTGCCAGCAGCGTAGGGGCAGAAATCTCTGGAAACACCATATATTTT
D: TRBD2; J: TRBJ2-1; size: .; V: TRBV7-8; CDR3: CASSPREALLSEQFF; DNA: TGTGCCAGCAGCCCACGGGAGGCCCTTCTCTCGGAGCAGTTCTTC